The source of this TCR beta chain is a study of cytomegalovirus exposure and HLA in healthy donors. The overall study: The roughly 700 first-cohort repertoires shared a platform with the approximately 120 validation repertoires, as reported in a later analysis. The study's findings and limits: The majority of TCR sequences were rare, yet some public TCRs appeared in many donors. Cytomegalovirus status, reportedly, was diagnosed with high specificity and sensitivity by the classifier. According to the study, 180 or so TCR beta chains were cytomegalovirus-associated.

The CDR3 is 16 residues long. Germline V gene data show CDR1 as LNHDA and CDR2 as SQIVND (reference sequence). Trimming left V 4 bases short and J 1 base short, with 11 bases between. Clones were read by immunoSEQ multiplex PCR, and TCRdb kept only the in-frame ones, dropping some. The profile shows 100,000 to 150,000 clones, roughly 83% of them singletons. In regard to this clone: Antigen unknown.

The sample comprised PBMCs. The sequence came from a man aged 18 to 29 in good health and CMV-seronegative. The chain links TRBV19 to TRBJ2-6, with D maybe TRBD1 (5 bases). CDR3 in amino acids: CASSTRQHSGANVLTF. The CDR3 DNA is TGTGCCAGTAGTACTCGACAGCATTCTGGGGCCAACGTCCTGACTTTC.